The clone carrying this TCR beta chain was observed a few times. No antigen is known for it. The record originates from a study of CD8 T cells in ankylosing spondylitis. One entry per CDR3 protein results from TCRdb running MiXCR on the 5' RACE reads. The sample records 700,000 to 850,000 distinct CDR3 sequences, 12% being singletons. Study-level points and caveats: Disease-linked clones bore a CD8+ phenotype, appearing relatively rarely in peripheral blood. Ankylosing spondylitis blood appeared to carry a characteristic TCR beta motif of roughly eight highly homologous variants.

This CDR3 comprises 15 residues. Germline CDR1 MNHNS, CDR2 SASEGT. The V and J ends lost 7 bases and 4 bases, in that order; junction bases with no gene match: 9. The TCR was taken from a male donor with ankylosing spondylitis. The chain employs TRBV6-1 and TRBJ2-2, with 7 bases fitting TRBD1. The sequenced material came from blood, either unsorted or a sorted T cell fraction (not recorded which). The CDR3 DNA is TGTGCCAGCAATCCTGGGACAGTCGTCACCGGGGAGCTGTTTTTT. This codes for CASNPGTVVTGELFF.